This T cell receptor (beta chain) emerged from a study of blood T cell repertoires in COVID-19. Overall study: Donors in the United States, Italy and Spain gave samples during acute or convalescent COVID-19.

This clone has just one count. CDR3 length: 13 amino acids. V was clipped by 7 bases and J by 6 bases, with 13 bases between them. Germline V gene sequence: CDR1 LNHDA, CDR2 SQIVND (reference sequence). In the authors' workflow: Estimated nucleated cell counts came from reference gene primer amplification. The repertoire was sequenced with immunoSEQ multiplex PCR; TCRdb's copy has only in-frame clones and lacks some. V, J and clone size are taken as reported in that table, and D and trimming were inferred from the DNA itself. The sample contains 450,000 to 500,000 clones, 70% to 90% of which appear only once.

The chain has TRBV19 and TRBJ2-1; D remains ambiguous. The sequenced sample consisted of peripheral blood. The sequence was obtained from a human donor in a cohort sampled during active COVID-19. The CDR3 DNA reads TGTGCCAGTACAGAACCCGCTAGCAATGAGCAGTTCTTC. Amino acids: CASTEPASNEQFF.